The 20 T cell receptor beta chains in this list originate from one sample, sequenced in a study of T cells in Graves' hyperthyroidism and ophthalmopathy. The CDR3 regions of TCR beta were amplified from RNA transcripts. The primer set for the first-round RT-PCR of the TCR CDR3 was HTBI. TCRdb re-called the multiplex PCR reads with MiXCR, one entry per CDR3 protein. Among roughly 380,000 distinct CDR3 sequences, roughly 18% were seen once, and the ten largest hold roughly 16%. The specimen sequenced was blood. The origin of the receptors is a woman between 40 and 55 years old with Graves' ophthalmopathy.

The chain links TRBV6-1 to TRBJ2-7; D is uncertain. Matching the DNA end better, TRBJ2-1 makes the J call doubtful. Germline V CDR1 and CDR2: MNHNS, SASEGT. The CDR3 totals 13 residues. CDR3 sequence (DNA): TGTGCCAGCAGCCGGCAAACAGAGTACGAGCAGTTCTTC. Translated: CASSRQTEYEQFF.

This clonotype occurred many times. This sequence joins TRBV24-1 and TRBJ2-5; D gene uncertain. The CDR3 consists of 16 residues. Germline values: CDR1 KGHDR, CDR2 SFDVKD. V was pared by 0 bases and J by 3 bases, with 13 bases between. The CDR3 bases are TGTGCCACCAGTGATTTGGAGTTTGGAGAGAAAGAGACCCAGTACTTC. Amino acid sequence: CATSDLEFGEKETQYF.

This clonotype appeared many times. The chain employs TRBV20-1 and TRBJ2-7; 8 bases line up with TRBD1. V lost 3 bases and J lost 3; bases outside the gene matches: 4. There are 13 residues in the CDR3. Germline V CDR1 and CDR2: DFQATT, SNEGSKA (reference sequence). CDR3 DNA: TGCAGTGCTAGGGGACAGGTGGACTACGAGCAGTACTTC. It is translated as CSARGQVDYEQYF.

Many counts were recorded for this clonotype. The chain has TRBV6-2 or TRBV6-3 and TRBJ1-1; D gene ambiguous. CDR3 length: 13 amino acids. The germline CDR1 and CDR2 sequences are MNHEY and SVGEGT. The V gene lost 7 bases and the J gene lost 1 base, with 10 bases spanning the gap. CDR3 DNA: TGTGCCAGCACTACCGACGGGAACACTGAAGCTTTCTTT. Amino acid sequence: CASTTDGNTEAFF.

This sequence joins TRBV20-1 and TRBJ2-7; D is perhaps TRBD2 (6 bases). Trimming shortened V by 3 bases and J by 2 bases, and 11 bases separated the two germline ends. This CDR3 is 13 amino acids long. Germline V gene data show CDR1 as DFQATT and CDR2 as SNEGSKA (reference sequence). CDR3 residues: CSASPGGTYEQYF. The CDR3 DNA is TGCAGTGCTAGTCCCGGGGGAACCTACGAGCAGTACTTC.

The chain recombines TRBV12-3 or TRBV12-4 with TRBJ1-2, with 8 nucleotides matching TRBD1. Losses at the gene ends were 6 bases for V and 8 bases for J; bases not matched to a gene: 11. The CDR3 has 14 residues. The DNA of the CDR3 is TGTGCCAGCAGATTCGACAGGGGAACTATGGGCTACACCTTC. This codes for CASRFDRGTMGYTF.

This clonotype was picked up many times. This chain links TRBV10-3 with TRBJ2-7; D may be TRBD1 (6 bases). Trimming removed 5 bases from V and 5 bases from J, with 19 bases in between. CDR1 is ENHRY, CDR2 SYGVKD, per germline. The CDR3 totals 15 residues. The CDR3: CAISPGQGGSDEQYF. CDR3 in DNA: TGTGCCATCAGTCCGGGACAAGGAGGATCGGACGAGCAGTACTTC.

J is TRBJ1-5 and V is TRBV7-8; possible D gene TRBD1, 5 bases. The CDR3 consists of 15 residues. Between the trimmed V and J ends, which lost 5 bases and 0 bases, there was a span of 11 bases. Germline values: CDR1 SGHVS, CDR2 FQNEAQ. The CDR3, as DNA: TGTGCCAGCAGCCCGGGGGAGTTTAGCAATCAGCCCCAGCATTTT. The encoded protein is CASSPGEFSNQPQHF. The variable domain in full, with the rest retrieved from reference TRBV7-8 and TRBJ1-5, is GAGVSQSPRYKVAKRGQDVALRCDPISGHVSLFWYQQALGQGPEFLTYFQNEAQLDKSGLPSDRFFAERPEGSVSTLKIQRTQQEDSAVYLCASSPGEFSNQPQHFGDGTRLSIL.

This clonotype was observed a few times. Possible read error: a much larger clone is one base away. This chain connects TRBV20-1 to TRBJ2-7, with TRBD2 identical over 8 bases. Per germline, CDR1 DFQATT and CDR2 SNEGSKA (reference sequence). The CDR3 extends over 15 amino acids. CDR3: CSALAGNIPSYGQYF. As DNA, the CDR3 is TGCAGTGCGCTAGCGGGCAACATTCCCTCCTACGGGCAGTACTTC.

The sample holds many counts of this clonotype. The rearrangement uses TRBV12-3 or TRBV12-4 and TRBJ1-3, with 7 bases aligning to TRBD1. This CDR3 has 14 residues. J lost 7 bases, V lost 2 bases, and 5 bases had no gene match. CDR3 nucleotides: TGTGCCAGCAGTTTAACAGGGGCCCGGAACACCATATATTTT. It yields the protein CASSLTGARNTIYF.

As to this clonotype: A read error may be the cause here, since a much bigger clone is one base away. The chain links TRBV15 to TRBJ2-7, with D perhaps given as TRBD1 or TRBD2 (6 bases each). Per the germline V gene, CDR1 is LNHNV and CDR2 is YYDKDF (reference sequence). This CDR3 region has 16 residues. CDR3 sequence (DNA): TGTGCCATCAGCAGTTTCACGGGGGCTGGGACATACGAGCAGTACTTC. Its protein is CAISSFTGAGTYEQYF.

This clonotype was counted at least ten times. The CDR3 loop reads CAWSGNGETQYF. The DNA of the CDR3 is TGTGCCTGGAGCGGGAATGGGGAGACCCAGTACTTC. This chain uses TRBV30 with TRBJ2-5; possibly TRBD2 for D (5 bases). Trimming pared 3 bases from V and 5 bases from J, leaving 10 bases between. The CDR3 runs to 12 residues. The germline V gene encodes CDR1 GTSNPN and CDR2 SVGIG (reference sequence).

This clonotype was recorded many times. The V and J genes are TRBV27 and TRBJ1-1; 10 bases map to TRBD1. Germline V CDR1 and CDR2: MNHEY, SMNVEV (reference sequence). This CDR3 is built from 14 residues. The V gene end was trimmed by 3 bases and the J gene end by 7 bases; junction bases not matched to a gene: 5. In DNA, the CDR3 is TGTGCCAGCAGTTTTGGGGGACAGGGGAATGAAGCTTTCTTT. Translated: CASSFGGQGNEAFF.

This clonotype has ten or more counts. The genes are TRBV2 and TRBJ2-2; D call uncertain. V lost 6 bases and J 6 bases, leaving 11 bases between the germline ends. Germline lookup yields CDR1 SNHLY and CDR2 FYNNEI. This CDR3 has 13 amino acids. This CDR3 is CASSRHMAGELFF. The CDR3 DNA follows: TGTGCCAGCAGCCGACACATGGCCGGGGAGCTGTTTTTT.

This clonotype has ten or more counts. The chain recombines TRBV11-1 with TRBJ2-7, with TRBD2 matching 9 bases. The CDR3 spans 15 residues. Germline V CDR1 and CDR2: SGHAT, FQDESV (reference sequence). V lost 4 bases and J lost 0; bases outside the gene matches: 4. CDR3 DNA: TGTGCCAGCAGCTCGGCTAGCGGGAACTCCTACGAGCAGTACTTC. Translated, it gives CASSSASGNSYEQYF.

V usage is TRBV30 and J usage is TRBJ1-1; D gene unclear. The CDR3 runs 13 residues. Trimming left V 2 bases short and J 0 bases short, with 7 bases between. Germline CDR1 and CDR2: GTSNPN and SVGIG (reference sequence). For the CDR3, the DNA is TGTGCCTGGAGTTACGGCATGAACACTGAAGCTTTCTTT. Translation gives CAWSYGMNTEAFF.

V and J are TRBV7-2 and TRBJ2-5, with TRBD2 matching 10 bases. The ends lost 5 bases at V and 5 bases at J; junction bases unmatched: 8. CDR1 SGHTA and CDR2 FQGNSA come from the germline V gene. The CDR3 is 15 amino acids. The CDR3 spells CASSRLAGDDETQYF. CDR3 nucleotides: TGTGCCAGCAGCCGGCTAGCGGGGGATGACGAGACCCAGTACTTC.

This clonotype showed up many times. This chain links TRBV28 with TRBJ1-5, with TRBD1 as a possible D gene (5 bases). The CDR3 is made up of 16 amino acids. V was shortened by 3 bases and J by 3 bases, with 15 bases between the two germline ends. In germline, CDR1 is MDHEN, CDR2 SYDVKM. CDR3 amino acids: CASSFSLRTLNQPQHF. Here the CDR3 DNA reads TGTGCCAGCAGTTTTTCTTTACGGACACTCAATCAGCCCCAGCATTTT.

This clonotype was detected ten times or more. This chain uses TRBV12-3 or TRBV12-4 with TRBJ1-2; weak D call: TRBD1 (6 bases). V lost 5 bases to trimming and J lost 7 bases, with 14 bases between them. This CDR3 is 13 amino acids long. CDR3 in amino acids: CASSTHRDSGYTF. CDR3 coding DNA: TGTGCCAGCAGTACCCACAGGGATAGTGGCTACACCTTC.

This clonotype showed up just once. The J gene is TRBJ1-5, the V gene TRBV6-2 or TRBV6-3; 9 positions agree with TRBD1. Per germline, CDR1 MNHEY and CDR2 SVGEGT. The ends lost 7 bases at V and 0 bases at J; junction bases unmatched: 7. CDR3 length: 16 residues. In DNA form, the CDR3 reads TGTGCCAGCATCAGCGACAGGGGGTATAGCAATCAGCCCCAGCATTTT. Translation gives CASISDRGYSNQPQHF.